This TCR beta chain was identified during a study of low-dose radiotherapy and immunotherapy resistance in tumors. For the study at large: Every 2 weeks, cohort 1 got 0.5 Gy, reaching 6.5 Gy to the planning target volume.

Primers used for first-strand cDNA, a TRAV- and TRBV-specific set, covered both alpha and beta chains. Amplification, which lasted 20 PCR cycles, used a constant-region primer and V-primer adapter to amplify TCRs. One entry per CDR3 protein, called by TCRdb with MiXCR from the reads. This sample has about 39,000 distinct CDR3 sequences, with roughly 31% found just once. Time point described: before trial treatment. Nivolumab, ipilimumab, aspirin, low-dose cyclophosphamide and low-dose radiotherapy were given to donors. Eligibility required advanced solid tumors lacking tumor-infiltrating lymphocytes. In its sample, this clonotype is medium-sized. Germline is not matched at one junction end, which may reflect a read error. The CDR3 length is 17 residues. The germline V gene has CDR1 SGHRS and CDR2 YFSETQ.

The sample in question was PBMCs, obtained before treatment. The TCR was taken from a male donor with gallbladder cancer. The V gene is TRBV5-1, the J gene TRBJ2-3; D unresolved. The CDR3 nucleotides read TGTGCCAGCAGCTCCCCCTTAGAGCCTACTAGCACAGATACGCAGTATTTT. Residues: CASSSPLEPTSTDTQYF.